A selection of T cell receptor beta chains follows, all from one sample in a study of blood T cell repertoires in COVID-19. Sequenced by immunoSEQ multiplex PCR; TCRdb stores in-frame clones only, minus some. The sample consists of about 250,000 clones, about nine tenths of them appearing once. Source material: peripheral blood. These receptors all stem from a woman aged 25 to 39 with COVID-19, enrolled during active disease. The conserved cysteine and the conserved F or W are not part of the CDR3 here.

>TRBJ2-1|12|TRBV3-1/TRBV3-2
ASSQAELAAEQF
>TRBJ2-5|12|TRBV5-1
ASSGTSAQETQY
>TRBJ2-5|12|TRBV9
ASSSPTGEETQY
>TRBJ1-1|16|TRBV18
ASSPQLLGMGPNTEAF
>TRBJ2-5|13|TRBV12-5
ASFRDRGRQETQY
>TRBJ1-5|14|TRBV6-1
ASSDFYRESNQPQH
>TRBJ2-7|12|TRBV28
ASSYGTAYYEQY
>TRBJ1-2|13|TRBV24-1
ATSDPGTGTYGYT
>TRBJ2-1|13|TRBV3-1/TRBV3-2
ASSQGTSPHNEQF
>TRBJ2-7|12|TRBV3-1/TRBV3-2
ASSQEGRVTEQY
>TRBJ2-3|12|TRBV6-5
ASRSSGGAATQY
>TRBJ1-5|13|TRBV7-2
ASSSNLGLNQPQH
>TRBJ1-1|11|TRBV12-3/TRBV12-4
ASSLSGDTEAF
>TRBJ2-3|13|TRBV7-8
ASSLGPGGTDTQY
>TRBJ1-4|14|TRBV25-1
ASRGVFGARSEKLF